Sequencing of this TCR beta chain was carried out in a study of blood T cell repertoires in COVID-19 (TCRdb year 2020). Regarding the complete study: Samples from collaborators originated in the United States, Italy and Spain and spanned both the acute and convalescent phases of COVID-19. The prospective study material was composed of cDNA or gDNA derived from T cells, B-cell-depleted T cells, or PBMCs. A freely available public database, intended as a resource for researchers studying the immune response to SARS-CoV-2, is where the repertoires were released. Where HLA class I and class II types were available, the types were taken from metadata supplied by the sample provider, not from assay-based typing. Sample metadata almost always included a de-identified subject ID, COVID-19 status, age in years and sex. The dataset comprised deeply sampled blood TCRbeta repertoires from subjects exposed to, actively infected with, or recovered from COVID-19. The samples were drawn from the first 160 participants of the ongoing ImmuneRACE study and from over a thousand subjects provided by 6 global collaborators. What the research found in general, with its limitations: Clinical and demographic metadata were provided uncurated, with the amount varying by source and participant.

TCRbeta CDR3 regions were amplified from genomic DNA using the immunoSEQ Assay, a bias-controlled multiplex PCR. From the authors' description of their analysis: Within the assay, amplification of reference gene primers was used to estimate how many nucleated cells each sample contained. To quantify the absolute abundance of each unique TCRbeta CDR3 rearrangement, sequence reads were collapsed and filtered. Productive Simpson clonality was computed per sample as the square root of Simpson's diversity index over productive rearrangements. Imported from immuneACCESS, the table was reduced by TCRdb to in-frame sequences with V and J called. These copies leave out some clones; in studies compared against another copy, an unresolved V gene accounts for under half, and the cause of the remainder is not known. That table gives V, J and clone size, and the DNA gave D and trimming. This sample comprises about 380,000 clones, around 90% of them detected only once. The top ten constitute around 1.2% of the sample.

Collaborating institutions collected whole blood in K2EDTA tubes following their own protocols. For TCRbeta analysis, collaborators shipped samples in one of three forms: frozen whole blood, isolated PBMCs, or DNA extracted from either of those sample types. Including the terminal cysteine and phenylalanine, the CDR3 comprises 14 residues. The kept DNA is CDR3 alone, 42 bases in frame from the first base. The germline V and J ends show losses of 4 bases and 5 bases respectively, and no gene match explains 7 bases of the junction. From a lookup of the germline V gene, CDR1 and CDR2 are MNHEY and SVGAGI. On this clone itself: Its antigen is unknown. The input lacks base qualities; no much larger clone sits a single base away.

The chain employs TRBV6-5 and TRBJ1-2; the central 7 bases match TRBD1. The TCR originated in a man aged 35-49 years with acute or convalescent COVID-19. The specimen sequenced was peripheral blood. The nucleotides read TGTGCCAGCAGTTCTCCGGGACAGCAGTATGGCTACACCTTC. This gives the protein CASSSPGQQYGYTF.